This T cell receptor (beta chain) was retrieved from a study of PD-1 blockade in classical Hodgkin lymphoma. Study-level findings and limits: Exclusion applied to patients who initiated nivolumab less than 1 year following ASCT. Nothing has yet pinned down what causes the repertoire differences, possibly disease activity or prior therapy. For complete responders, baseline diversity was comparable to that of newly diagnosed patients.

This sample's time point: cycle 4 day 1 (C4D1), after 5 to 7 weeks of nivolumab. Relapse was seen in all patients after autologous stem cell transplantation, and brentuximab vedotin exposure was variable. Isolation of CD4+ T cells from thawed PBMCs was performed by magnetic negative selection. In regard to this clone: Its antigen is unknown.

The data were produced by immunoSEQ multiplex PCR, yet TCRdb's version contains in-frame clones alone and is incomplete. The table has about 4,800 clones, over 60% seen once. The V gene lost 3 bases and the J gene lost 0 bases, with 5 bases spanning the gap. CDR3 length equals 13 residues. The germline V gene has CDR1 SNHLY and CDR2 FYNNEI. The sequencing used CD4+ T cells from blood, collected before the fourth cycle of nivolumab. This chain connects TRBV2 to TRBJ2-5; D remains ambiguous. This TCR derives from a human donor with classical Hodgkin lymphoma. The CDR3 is CASSDRYQETQYF. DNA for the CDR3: TGTGCCAGCAGTGATCGGTACCAAGAGACCCAGTACTTC.